The TCR beta chain under discussion was sequenced for a study of CD8+ T cells in alopecia areata. At the level of the study: In an open-label trial, patients got 5 to 10 mg tofacitinib twice daily.

This clone was observed a few times. Germline CDR1 reads SQVTM; CDR2 reads ANQGSEA. V was trimmed by 8 bases and J by 5 bases, leaving 12 bases between them. The CDR3 sequence is 11 residues long. Isolated RNA was reverse transcribed into cDNA used as the sequencing template. Clones were sequenced by immunoSEQ multiplex PCR, and TCRdb holds only the in-frame ones, with some missing. The sample consists of 170,000 or so clones, about 63% of them appearing once. This clonotype originated in a human donor with alopecia areata. This specimen was CD4+ T cells sorted from blood, taken at week 0. The chain links TRBV29-1 to TRBJ2-5; D unclear. The chain's CDR3 is CSSRVGETQYF. The CDR3 DNA reads TGCAGCTCAAGGGTCGGCGAGACCCAGTACTTC.